The 31 T cell receptor beta chains reported below all come from one sample, sequenced in a study of cytomegalovirus exposure and HLA in healthy donors. Amplification used 60 Vbeta primers and 13 Jbeta primers. The assay was immunoSEQ multiplex PCR, and TCRdb's table has in-frame clones only and misses some. The profile covers approximately 240,000 clones, with about 89% appearing a single time and less than 1.2% taken by the ten largest. Specimen: PBMCs. These receptor sequences come from a woman between 18 and 29 years old in good health and CMV-seronegative.

The J gene is TRBJ1-5, the V gene TRBV28, with 10 bases lining up with TRBD1. CDR1 is MDHEN and CDR2 is SYDVKM in the germline V gene. Unmatched junction bases numbered 5, after V lost 6 bases and J lost 6 bases. The CDR3 extends over 14 amino acids. CDR3 region: CASRWTGGGQPQHF. In DNA, the CDR3 is TGTGCCAGCAGGTGGACAGGGGGAGGTCAGCCCCAGCATTTT.

The chain joins TRBV2 to TRBJ2-7; 9 bases map to TRBD2. J gave up 3 bases and V 3 bases, and 9 bases lay outside the gene matches. The CDR3 length is 16 residues. Germline assignment: CDR1 SNHLY and CDR2 FYNNEI. CDR3 protein: CASSDPAGLAYYEQYF. The CDR3 DNA reads as TGTGCCAGCAGTGACCCTGCGGGACTAGCATACTACGAGCAGTACTTC.

This clone was counted once. The gene calls are TRBV7-9 and TRBJ1-1; D perhaps matches TRBD1 (5 bases). The V end was cut by 3 bases, the J end by 11 bases, with 13 bases between. Germline-derived CDR1 and CDR2 are SEHNR and FQNEAQ (reference sequence). The CDR3 is 12 amino acids. This CDR3 reads CASSFGSGLAFF. CDR3 bases: TGTGCCAGCAGCTTCGGATCAGGGTTGGCTTTCTTT.

Regarding this clone: Relative to the germline gene, one junction end is altered; a read error may explain this. The genes are TRBV7-3 and TRBJ2-5, with 8 bases lining up with TRBD2. There are 14 residues in the CDR3. Germline V gene data show CDR1 as SGHTA and CDR2 as FQGTGA. This chain's CDR3 is CASSLSGSLETQYF. CDR3 in DNA: TGTGCCAGCAGTTTAAGCGGGAGTTTAGAGACCCAGTACTTC.

The chain has TRBV4-3 and TRBJ2-1, with 7 bases fitting TRBD2. Unmatched junction bases numbered 8, after V lost 1 base and J lost 5 bases. The length of the CDR3 is 16 residues. Germline CDR1 is LGHNA and CDR2 is YSLEER. The CDR3 nucleotides read TGCGCCAGCAGCCAAGTTAGGTCTAGCGGAAACAATGAGCAGTTCTTC. It specifies CASSQVRSSGNNEQFF.

CDR3 amino acids: CASTGLAGGPLDESPLHF. In nucleotides, the CDR3 is TGCGCCAGCACGGGGCTGGCAGGGGGCCCTCTCGACGAATCACCCCTCCACTTT. The V gene is TRBV10-2, the J gene TRBJ1-6; TRBD1 aligns across 8 bases. CDR3 length: 18 amino acids. J lost 10 bases, V lost 7 bases, and 21 bases had no gene match. Germline loops: CDR1 WSHSY, CDR2 SAAADI.

The CDR3 sequence: CGSGSFGKNIQYF. In DNA, the CDR3 is TGTGGTAGCGGGAGTTTCGGCAAAAACATTCAGTACTTC. The genes are TRBV27 and TRBJ2-4; 9 bases are shared with TRBD2. The CDR3 covers 13 residues. In germline, CDR1 is MNHEY, CDR2 SMNVEV (reference sequence).

DNA for the CDR3: TGTGCCAGCAGCTCCTCGGGACTAGCGGGGAGGAAGGAGCAGTTCTTC. This gives the protein CASSSSGLAGRKEQFF. The V gene is TRBV7-3, the J gene TRBJ2-1; TRBD2 aligns across 13 bases. The CDR3 runs 16 residues. Germline CDR1 SGHTA, CDR2 FQGTGA. V gave up 4 bases and J gave up 10 bases; unmatched junction bases: 10.

This clone was seen a single time. V and J are TRBV18 and TRBJ1-2; 10 bases are a match to TRBD1. V was clipped by 3 bases and J by 1 base; unmatched bases: 2. There are 15 residues in the CDR3. Germline V lookup: CDR1 KGHSH, CDR2 LQKENI. The CDR3 spells CASSPGTGDNYGYTF. The CDR3 nucleotides are TGTGCCAGCTCACCCGGGACAGGGGATAACTATGGCTACACCTTC.

The chain is built from TRBV7-8 and TRBJ2-1; TRBD2 aligns across 8 bases. J gave up 9 bases and V 5 bases, and 15 bases lay outside the gene matches. Germline values: CDR1 SGHVS, CDR2 FQNEAQ. CDR3 length equals 16 residues. Here the CDR3 DNA reads TGTGCCAGCAGCCTCCGAGTAGCGGGAACGGGGGGTGAGCAGTTCTTC. Its translation is CASSLRVAGTGGEQFF.

The J gene is TRBJ2-5, the V gene TRBV5-1; 12 nucleotides match TRBD2. The germline V gene has CDR1 SGHRS and CDR2 YFSETQ. CDR3 length: 16 residues. Losses at the gene ends were 3 bases for V and 1 base for J; bases not matched to a gene: 4. The CDR3 here is CASSSGLAGSQETQYF. DNA for the CDR3: TGCGCCAGCAGCTCCGGACTAGCGGGATCCCAAGAGACCCAGTACTTC.

The chain combines TRBV18 with TRBJ1-5; 8 bases align to TRBD1. The CDR3 contains 15 residues. CDR1 and CDR2 from the germline V gene are KGHSH and LQKENI. Trimming cost V 4 bases and J 5 bases; bases outside gene matches: 7. The CDR3 DNA reads TGTGCCAGCTCACGGGGACAGGCCTTTGATCAGCCCCAGCATTTT. This sequence encodes CASSRGQAFDQPQHF.

The V gene is TRBV29-1, the J gene TRBJ2-7; D gene unclear. The CDR3 spans 12 residues. CDR1 and CDR2 (germline): SQVTM, ANQGSEA. V was trimmed by 3 bases and J by 0 bases, leaving 6 bases between them. The DNA of the CDR3 is TGCAGCGTTGAGCCTAGCTCCTACGAGCAGTACTTC. Translation: CSVEPSSYEQYF.

The J gene is TRBJ1-1, the V gene TRBV5-4; no firm D call. The CDR3 consists of 14 residues. Germline V CDR1 and CDR2: SGHNT, YYREEE (reference sequence). V lost 4 bases and J 1 base, leaving 11 bases between the germline ends. The CDR3 coding sequence is TGTGCCAGCAGCCCGCCGGGGAGGAACACTGAAGCTTTCTTT. Encoded protein: CASSPPGRNTEAFF.

The CDR3 is CASSPSGGAGETQYF. The DNA of the CDR3 is TGTGCCAGCAGCCCTTCCGGGGGGGCCGGAGAGACCCAGTACTTC. The chain recombines TRBV9 with TRBJ2-5; 8 bases line up with TRBD2. Germline trimming cut 4 bases from V and 4 bases from J; bases unmatched to any gene: 9. The CDR3 contains 15 residues. Germline V lookup: CDR1 SGDLS, CDR2 YYNGEE.

V gene TRBV10-2 combines with J gene TRBJ2-7, with a weak D call TRBD2 (6 bases). V lost 6 bases to trimming and J lost 1 base, with 16 bases between them. This CDR3 is built from 15 residues. Germline V lookup: CDR1 WSHSY, CDR2 SAAADI. The CDR3 reads CASSAAQGLSYEQYF. The CDR3 DNA reads TGCGCCAGCAGCGCGGCGCAGGGACTTTCCTACGAGCAGTACTTC.

This clone showed up just once. This chain joins TRBV6-5 and TRBJ2-2; weak D call: TRBD2 (6 bases). The ends were cut back, 0 bases at V and 5 bases at J, with 13 bases in the middle. CDR1 is MNHEY and CDR2 is SVGAGI in the germline V gene. This CDR3 spans 16 amino acids. The CDR3: CASSYSKGLKTGELFF. The CDR3 nucleotides read TGTGCCAGCAGTTACTCGAAGGGACTTAAAACCGGGGAGCTGTTTTTT.

The sample holds one count of this clone. The rearrangement uses TRBV6-4 and TRBJ2-3; 8 bases line up with TRBD2. Germline loops: CDR1 MRHNA, CDR2 SNTAGT. The length of the CDR3 is 17 residues. The V and J ends lost 0 bases and 5 bases, in that order; junction bases with no gene match: 10. CDR3: CASSDSLAREVGDTQYF. The CDR3 DNA reads TGTGCCAGCAGTGACTCGCTAGCGCGGGAGGTGGGAGATACGCAGTATTTT.

V is TRBV5-6 and J is TRBJ2-5; D not resolved. The CDR3 covers 14 residues. V was clipped by 2 bases and J by 5 bases, with 13 bases between them. Germline values: CDR1 SGHDT, CDR2 YYEEEE. CDR3 sequence (DNA): TGTGCCAGCAGCTTATCGTTCGCGAGGGAGACCCAGTACTTC. This gives the protein CASSLSFARETQYF.

The CDR3 nucleotides are TGTGCCAGCAGCTTGGACAGATACTCTGGGGCCAACGTCCTGACTTTC. Residues: CASSLDRYSGANVLTF. The chain combines TRBV5-6 with TRBJ2-6; D is undetermined. CDR1 SGHDT and CDR2 YYEEEE come from the germline V gene. The CDR3 length is 16 residues. With 0 bases removed from V and 0 bases from J, the gap between germline ends came to 7 bases.

The chain employs TRBV11-3 and TRBJ1-4; D unclear. Germline CDR1 is SGHNT and CDR2 is YENEEA. This CDR3 has 15 amino acids. V was pared by 1 base and J by 0 bases, with 6 bases between. The CDR3 sequence: CASSLAVATNEKLFF. Written as DNA, the CDR3 is TGTGCCAGCAGCTTAGCGGTTGCAACTAATGAAAAACTGTTTTTT.

The rearrangement uses TRBV6-1 and TRBJ2-7, with D possibly being TRBD1 (6 bases). Germline CDR1 reads MNHNS; CDR2 reads SASEGT. This CDR3 contains 12 residues. V dropped 11 bases and J dropped 4 bases, with 15 bases sitting between them. CDR3: CALGDIHYEQYF. The CDR3 DNA reads as TGTGCCCTCGGGGACATCCATTACGAGCAGTACTTC.

This chain links TRBV4-3 with TRBJ1-2; a possible D gene is TRBD1 (5 bases). The V end lost 2 bases, the J end lost 5 bases, and 15 bases lay between the germline ends. This CDR3 is 15 amino acids long. Germline assignment: CDR1 LGHNA and CDR2 YSLEER. CDR3 in amino acids: CASSQSAGGVYGYTF. CDR3 coding DNA: TGCGCCAGCAGCCAAAGCGCTGGAGGGGTTTATGGCTACACCTTC.

V usage is TRBV7-2 and J usage is TRBJ2-3, with a possible D match to TRBD1 (6 bases). In germline, CDR1 is SGHTA, CDR2 FQGNSA. The CDR3 spans 17 residues. V was shortened by 1 base and J by 2 bases, with 16 bases between the two germline ends. The CDR3, as DNA: TGTGCCAGCAGCTTAGTTAGACAGGTCCTTACCACAGATACGCAGTATTTT. Translating gives CASSLVRQVLTTDTQYF.

V usage is TRBV29-1 and J usage is TRBJ2-7, with 12 bases that match TRBD2. Germline values: CDR1 SQVTM, CDR2 ANQGSEA. V lost 4 bases and J lost 0; bases outside the gene matches: 4. CDR3 length: 15 residues. CDR3 sequence (DNA): TGCAGCGTTGTAGTGACTAGCGGGGGCTCCTACGAGCAGTACTTC. This encodes CSVVVTSGGSYEQYF.

In its sample, this clone was seen a few times. V and J are TRBV7-9 and TRBJ1-1, with unresolved D. The CDR3 is 13 residues long. V lost 5 bases to trimming and J lost 5 bases, with 12 bases between them. Per germline, CDR1 SEHNR and CDR2 FQNEAQ (reference sequence). In DNA, the CDR3 is TGTGCCAGCAGCCGAGAGGGAGGAACTGAAGCTTTCTTT. Amino acids: CASSREGGTEAFF.

This chain uses TRBV10-2 with TRBJ2-1, with D possibly matching TRBD1 (5 bases). This CDR3 spans 14 amino acids. V lost 3 bases, J lost 0 bases, and 6 bases lay in between. The germline gives CDR1 WSHSY, CDR2 SAAADI. The CDR3 here is CASSDQGSYNEQFF. CDR3 nucleotides: TGCGCCAGCAGTGACCAGGGCTCCTACAATGAGCAGTTCTTC.

V is TRBV10-1 and J is TRBJ2-7; possibly TRBD1 for D (6 bases). Trimming shortened V by 3 bases and J by 3 bases, and 9 bases separated the two germline ends. Germline CDR1 is WNHNN and CDR2 is SYGVQD (reference sequence). This CDR3 region has 13 residues. CDR3 in DNA: TGCGCCAGCAGTGACCCGGACAGCTACGAGCAGTACTTC. Protein sequence: CASSDPDSYEQYF.

Regarding this clone: The same CDR3 also results from other DNA sequences found in this sample. The gene calls are TRBV7-9 and TRBJ2-1; 9 nucleotides align to TRBD2. CDR3 length equals 13 residues. J was trimmed by 10 bases and V by 5 bases; bases with no gene match: 6. The germline V gene has CDR1 SEHNR and CDR2 FQNEAQ (reference sequence). DNA of the CDR3: TGTGCCAGCAGCCCAAACCTAGCGGGGGAGCAGTTCTTC. It translates to CASSPNLAGEQFF.

The chain has TRBV27 and TRBJ2-7; D might be TRBD2 (7 bases). CDR1 and CDR2 (germline): MNHEY, SMNVEV (reference sequence). The CDR3 has 16 amino acids. Trimming removed 5 bases from V and 4 bases from J, with 21 bases in between. The CDR3 DNA reads as TGTGCCAGCAGTGATGGGGGGGCGGGAGTGCATTACGAGCAGTACTTC. Its translation: CASSDGGAGVHYEQYF.

The chain links TRBV6-6 to TRBJ2-2, with 11 positions matching TRBD2. V shed 7 bases and J 4 bases; nucleotides not matched to a gene: 2. The CDR3 totals 14 residues. The germline gives CDR1 MNHNY, CDR2 SVGAGI (reference sequence). The CDR3 sequence: CASISGRATGELFF. CDR3 sequence (DNA): TGTGCCAGCATTAGCGGGAGGGCCACCGGGGAGCTGTTTTTT.